Presented here are 6 T cell receptor beta chains from one specimen sequenced in a study of OX40 agonist ivuxolimab in advanced cancers. Here immunoSEQ multiplex PCR was the method, and the copy in TCRdb shows in-frame clones only, minus some. The sample holds about 71,000 clones, 84% seen once. The sequences come from CD4+ or CD8+ T cells sorted from blood, collected in a trial of the OX40 agonist ivuxolimab. The receptors originated from an adult with an advanced solid tumor such as melanoma, head and neck, liver or kidney cancer.

The gene calls are TRBV28 and TRBJ2-5, with D maybe TRBD2 (5 bases). Germline V CDR1 and CDR2: MDHEN, SYDVKM. V was trimmed by 3 bases and J by 1 base, leaving 12 bases between them. The CDR3 has 15 amino acids. CDR3 amino acids: CASSFRGTFQETQYF. CDR3 DNA sequence: TGTGCCAGCAGTTTCCGGGGAACATTCCAAGAGACCCAGTACTTC.

This rearrangement joins TRBV4-2 to TRBJ1-2; possible D gene TRBD1, 5 bases. The germline V gene encodes CDR1 LGHNA and CDR2 YNFKEQ. Trimming removed 0 bases from V and 4 bases from J, with 21 bases in between. The CDR3 length is 18 residues. Here the CDR3 DNA reads TGTGCCAGCAGCCAAGAGGTGACACTTACATCCGGGGGCTATGGCTACACCTTC. It translates to CASSQEVTLTSGGYGYTF.

V usage is TRBV19 and J usage is TRBJ2-2, with D possibly being TRBD2 (5 bases). The CDR3 totals 19 residues. Germline CDR1 reads LNHDA; CDR2 reads SQIVND (reference sequence). V was shortened by 0 bases and J by 6 bases, with 23 bases between the two germline ends. The CDR3 bases are TGTGCCAGTAGTATAGATCTCTTTTTGGTTACCGGCGGGTCCGGGGAGCTGTTTTTT. Its protein is CASSIDLFLVTGGSGELFF. Full variable domain (remainder filled in from reference TRBV19 and TRBJ2-2): DGGITQSPKYLFRKEGQNVTLSCEQNLNHDAMYWYRQDPGQGLRLIYYSQIVNDFQKGDIAEGYSVSREKKESFPLTVTSAQKNPTAFYLCASSIDLFLVTGGSGELFFGEGSRLTVL.

The chain couples TRBV2 to TRBJ1-1; no definite D call. CDR1 is SNHLY, CDR2 FYNNEI, per germline. Trimming stripped 7 bases from V and 0 bases from J, with 12 bases between. CDR3 size: 14 residues. The DNA for the CDR3 is TGTGCCAGCACCGAAGCAACAGTGAACACTGAAGCTTTCTTT. Encoded protein: CASTEATVNTEAFF.

The CDR3 DNA sequence: TGCGCCAGCAGCCAAGGCCGACAGGGGGTGGCGACCCAGTACTTC. Amino acids: CASSQGRQGVATQYF. The chain has TRBV4-1 and TRBJ2-5, with TRBD1 identical over 9 bases. The CDR3 covers 15 residues. Germline V CDR1 and CDR2: MGHRA, YSYEKL. V gave up 1 base and J gave up 7 bases; unmatched junction bases: 7.

The gene calls are TRBV27 and TRBJ2-1, with 10 bases lining up with TRBD2. CDR3 size: 16 residues. Trimming at V came to 5 bases and at J to 2 bases, leaving 6 bases not matched to a gene. From germline, CDR1 is MNHEY and CDR2 SMNVEV (reference sequence). The CDR3 nucleotides are TGTGCCAGCAGTAGAAGAGCGGGAGGGCCCTACAATGAGCAGTTCTTC. The encoded protein is CASSRRAGGPYNEQFF.